The TCR beta chain described here comes from a study of radiation and T cells in renal cell carcinoma. The overall study: Nephrectomy followed 15 Gy stereotactic body radiation by 4 weeks. The study's findings and limits: Top tumor clonotypes rose in blood 2 weeks post-radiation, then contracted. Baseline intratumoral clonotype presence is unknown without pretreatment biopsies.

Time point reported: baseline pretreatment blood. Treatment reported: 15 Gy SBRT to primary tumor, nephrectomy 4 weeks later. After SBRT, blood was collected at 2 and 4 weeks, plus baseline. Of note for this clone: Antigen unknown.

Here immunoSEQ multiplex PCR was the method, and the copy in TCRdb shows in-frame clones only, minus some. Found here are 130,000 to 150,000 clones, about 87% of them singletons; the top ten hold roughly 4%. This specimen consisted of blood, obtained from a patient whose treatment included radiotherapy and nephrectomy. The receptor was derived from a woman in her 70s with renal cell carcinoma.

The CDR3 here is CASSHRGPLDTQYF. The CDR3 bases are TGTGCCAGCAGTCACAGGGGACCTTTGGATACGCAGTATTTT. This chain joins TRBV25-1 and TRBJ2-3, with TRBD1 matching over 7 bases. Germline CDR1 and CDR2: MGHDK and SYGVNS. The junction had 8 bases not matched to a gene; V was cut back by 5 bases and J by 6 bases. The CDR3 contains 14 residues.